The source of this TCR beta chain is a study of cytomegalovirus exposure and HLA in healthy donors. Study conclusions and caveats: Specific recognition of CMV antigens was confirmed in vitro for a few chains (all CMV-associated). Cytomegalovirus association was listed for under 200 TCR beta chains. Rarity characterized most TCR sequences, yet some public TCRs appeared in many donors.

From germline, CDR1 is SGHDN and CDR2 FVKESK. The CDR3 runs 16 residues. The junction had 5 bases not matched to a gene; V was cut back by 0 bases and J by 0 bases. Data came from immunoSEQ multiplex PCR; TCRdb stores just in-frame clones and leaves some out. In the table there are about 150,000 clones, about 86% of which are singletons. This clone was detected only once. Its target is unknown. While the first cohort had around 700 subjects, the donors belonged to the separate validation cohort of 120 subjects. V usage is TRBV14 and J usage is TRBJ2-7, with 7 bases identical to TRBD1. The TCR originated in a human donor in good health. The source material was PBMCs. The CDR3 nucleotides read TGTGCCAGCAGCCAAGACCACGACAGGGCCTCCTACGAGCAGTACTTC. It is translated as CASSQDHDRASYEQYF. The full variable domain, its missing parts supplied by reference TRBV14 and TRBJ2-7, is EAGVTQFPSHSVIEKGQTVTLRCDPISGHDNLYWYRRVMGKEIKFLLHFVKESKQDESGMPNNRFLAERTGGTYSTLKVQPAELEDSGVYFCASSQDHDRASYEQYFGPGTRLTVT.